The clone carrying this T cell receptor (beta chain) appeared a few times. Its antigen is unidentified. This CDR3 spans 15 amino acids. Germline values: CDR1 LNHDA, CDR2 SQIVND (reference sequence). After removal of 3 bases from V and 1 base from J, the junction contained 2 bases not matched to a gene. This record belongs to a study of T-cell reconstitution after alpha-beta-depleted transplantation in children. Whole-study findings and limits: Newly made T cells mostly supplied T-cell counts and diversity one year after transplant. Several hundred expanded graft clones reportedly gave rise to the alpha-beta T cells present about two months after transplant. Surviving recipient cells, namely T cells and thymic progenitors, were the source of high day-60 TCRbeta diversity in some patients.

Unique molecular identifiers were incorporated when the TCRbeta library was constructed. Each CDR3 protein gets one entry after TCRdb re-called the PCR reads with MiXCR. The sample carries approximately 520,000 distinct CDR3 sequences, approximately 10% recorded once. V and J are TRBV19 and TRBJ2-2; 7 bases agree with TRBD1. This sequence originates from a female patient aged 2-10 years who had a stem cell transplant for aplastic anemia, so the T cells may come from the graft donor. Material: PBMCs, mostly from graft donor cells, obtained 180 days after TCRalphabeta/CD19-depleted stem cell transplant. In nucleotides, the CDR3 is TGTGCCAGTAGTATGGGGACAGTGAACACCGGGGAGCTGTTTTTT. Translation: CASSMGTVNTGELFF.